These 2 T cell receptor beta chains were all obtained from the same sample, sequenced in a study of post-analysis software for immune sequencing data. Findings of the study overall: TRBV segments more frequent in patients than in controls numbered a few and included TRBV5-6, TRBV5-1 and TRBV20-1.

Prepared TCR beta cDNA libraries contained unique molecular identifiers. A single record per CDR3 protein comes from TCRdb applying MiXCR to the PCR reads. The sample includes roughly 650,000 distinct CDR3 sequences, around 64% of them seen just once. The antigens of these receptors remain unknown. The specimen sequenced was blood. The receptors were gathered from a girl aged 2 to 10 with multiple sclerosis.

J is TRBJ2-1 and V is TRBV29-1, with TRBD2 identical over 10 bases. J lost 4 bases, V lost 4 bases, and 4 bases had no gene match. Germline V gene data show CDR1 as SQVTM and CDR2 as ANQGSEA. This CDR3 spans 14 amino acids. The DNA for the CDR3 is TGCAGCGTTGCGACGACTAGCGGGTACAATGAGCAGTTCTTC. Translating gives CSVATTSGYNEQFF.

As DNA, the CDR3 is TGTGCCAGCTCACAGGGACGGGGTGGCCCCTACGAGCAGTACTTC. Its protein is CASSQGRGGPYEQYF. The V and J genes are TRBV18 and TRBJ2-7; D could derive from TRBD1 or TRBD2 (5 bases each). This CDR3 contains 15 residues. V dropped 4 bases and J dropped 2 bases, with 15 bases sitting between them. CDR1 KGHSH and CDR2 LQKENI come from the germline V gene.